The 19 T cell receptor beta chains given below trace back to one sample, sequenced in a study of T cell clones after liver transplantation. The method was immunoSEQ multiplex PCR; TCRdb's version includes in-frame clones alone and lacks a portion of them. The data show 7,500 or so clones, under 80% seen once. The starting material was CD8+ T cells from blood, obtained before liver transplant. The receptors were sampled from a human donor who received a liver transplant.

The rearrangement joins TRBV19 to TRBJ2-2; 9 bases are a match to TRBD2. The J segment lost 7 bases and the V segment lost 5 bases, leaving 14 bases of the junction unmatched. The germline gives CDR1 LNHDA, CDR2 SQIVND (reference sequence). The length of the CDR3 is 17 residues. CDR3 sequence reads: CASSFSGSPQPGGELFF. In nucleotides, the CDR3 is TGTGCCAGTAGTTTTAGCGGGAGCCCACAACCTGGCGGGGAGCTGTTTTTT.

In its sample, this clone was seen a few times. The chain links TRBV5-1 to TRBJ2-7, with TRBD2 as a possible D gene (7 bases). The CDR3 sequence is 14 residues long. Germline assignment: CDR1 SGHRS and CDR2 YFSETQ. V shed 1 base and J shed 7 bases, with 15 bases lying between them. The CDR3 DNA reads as TGCGCCAGCAGCTTGAGGGGGGGGTGGAGGGAGCAGTACTTC. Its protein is CASSLRGGWREQYF.

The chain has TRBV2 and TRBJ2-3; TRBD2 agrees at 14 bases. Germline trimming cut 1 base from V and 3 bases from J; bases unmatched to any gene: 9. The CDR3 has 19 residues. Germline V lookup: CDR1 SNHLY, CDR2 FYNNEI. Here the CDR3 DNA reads TGTGCCAGCAGTGAAGAGGGGACTAGCGGGAGTGGAAGGACAGATACGCAGTATTTT. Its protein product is CASSEEGTSGSGRTDTQYF.

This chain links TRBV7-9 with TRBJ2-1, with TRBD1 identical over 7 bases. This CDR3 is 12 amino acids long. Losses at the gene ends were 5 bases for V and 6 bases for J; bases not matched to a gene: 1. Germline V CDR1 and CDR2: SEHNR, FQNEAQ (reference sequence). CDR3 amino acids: CASSQGVNEQFF. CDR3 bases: TGTGCCAGCAGCCAGGGGGTCAATGAGCAGTTCTTC.

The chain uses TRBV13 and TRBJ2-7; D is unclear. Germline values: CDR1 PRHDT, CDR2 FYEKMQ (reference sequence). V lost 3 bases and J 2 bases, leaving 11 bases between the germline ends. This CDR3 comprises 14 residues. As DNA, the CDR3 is TGTGCCAGCAGCTTCGGACGGCCAGCCTACGAGCAGTACTTC. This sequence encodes CASSFGRPAYEQYF.

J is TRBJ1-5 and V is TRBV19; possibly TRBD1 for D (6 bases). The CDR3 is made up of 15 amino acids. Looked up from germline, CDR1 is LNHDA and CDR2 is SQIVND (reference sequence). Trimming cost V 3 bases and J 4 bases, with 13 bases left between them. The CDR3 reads CASSISTGWNQPQHF. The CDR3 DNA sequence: TGTGCCAGTAGTATTAGTACAGGGTGGAATCAGCCCCAGCATTTT.

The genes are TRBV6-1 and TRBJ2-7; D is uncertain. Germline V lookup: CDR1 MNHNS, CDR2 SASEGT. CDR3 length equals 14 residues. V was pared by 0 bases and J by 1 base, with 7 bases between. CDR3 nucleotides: TGTGCCAGCAGTGAAGCGTTTCTATCCTACGAGCAGTACTTC. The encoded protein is CASSEAFLSYEQYF.

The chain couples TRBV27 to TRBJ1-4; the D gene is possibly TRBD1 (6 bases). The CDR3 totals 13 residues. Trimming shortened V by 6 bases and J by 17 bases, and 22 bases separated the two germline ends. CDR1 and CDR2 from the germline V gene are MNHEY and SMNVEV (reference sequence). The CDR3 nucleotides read TGTGCCAGCAGCCTAGGGCAGGGGAGGACCCTTTTTTTT. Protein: CASSLGQGRTLFF.

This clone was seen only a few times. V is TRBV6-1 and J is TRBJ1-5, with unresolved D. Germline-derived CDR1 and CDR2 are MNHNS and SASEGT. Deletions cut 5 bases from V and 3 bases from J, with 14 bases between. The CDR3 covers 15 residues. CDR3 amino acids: CASSQGLQHNQPQHF. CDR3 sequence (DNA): TGTGCCAGCAGTCAAGGACTTCAACACAATCAGCCCCAGCATTTT.

In nucleotides, the CDR3 is TGTGCCAGCAGCTTAGGGCAGGGGACATCCTATGGCTACACCTTC. Its protein product is CASSLGQGTSYGYTF. The V call is TRBV13, the J call TRBJ1-2; D possibly corresponds to TRBD1 (6 bases). The CDR3 consists of 15 residues. V dropped 0 bases and J dropped 4 bases, with 12 bases sitting between them. The germline V gene has CDR1 PRHDT and CDR2 FYEKMQ (reference sequence). Supplemented by reference TRBV13 and TRBJ1-2, the full variable domain reads AAGVIQSPRHLIKEKRETATLKCYPIPRHDTVYWYQQGPGQDPQFLISFYEKMQSDKGSIPDRFSAQQFSDYHSELNMSSLELGDSALYFCASSLGQGTSYGYTFGSGTRLTVV.

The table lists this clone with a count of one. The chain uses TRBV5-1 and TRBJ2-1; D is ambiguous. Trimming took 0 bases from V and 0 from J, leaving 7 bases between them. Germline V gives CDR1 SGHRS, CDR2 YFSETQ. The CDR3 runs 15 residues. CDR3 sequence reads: CASSLAILSYNEQFF. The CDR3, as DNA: TGCGCCAGCAGCTTGGCGATCCTCTCCTACAATGAGCAGTTCTTC.

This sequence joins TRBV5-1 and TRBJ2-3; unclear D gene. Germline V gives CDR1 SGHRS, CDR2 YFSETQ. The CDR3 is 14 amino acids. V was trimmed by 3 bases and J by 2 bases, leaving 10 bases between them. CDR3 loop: CASSWGPVTDTQYF. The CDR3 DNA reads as TGCGCCAGCAGCTGGGGTCCAGTCACAGATACGCAGTATTTT.

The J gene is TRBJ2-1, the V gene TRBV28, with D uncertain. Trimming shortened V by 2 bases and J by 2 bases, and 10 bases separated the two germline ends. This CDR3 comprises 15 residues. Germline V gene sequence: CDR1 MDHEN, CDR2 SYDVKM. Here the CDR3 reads CASSLDPRAYNEQFF. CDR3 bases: TGTGCCAGCAGTTTAGACCCTAGGGCCTACAATGAGCAGTTCTTC. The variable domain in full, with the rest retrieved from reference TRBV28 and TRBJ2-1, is DVKVTQSSRYLVKRTGEKVFLECVQDMDHENMFWYRQDPGLGLRLIYFSYDVKMKEKGDIPEGYSVSREKKERFSLILESASTNQTSMYLCASSLDPRAYNEQFFGPGTRLTVL.

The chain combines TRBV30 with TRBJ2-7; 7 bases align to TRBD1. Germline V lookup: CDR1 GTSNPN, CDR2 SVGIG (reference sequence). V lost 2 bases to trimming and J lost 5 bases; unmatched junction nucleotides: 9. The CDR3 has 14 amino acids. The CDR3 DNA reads TGTGCCTGGAGTTTCGCAGGGGGATTCAACGAGCAGTACTTC. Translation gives CAWSFAGGFNEQYF.

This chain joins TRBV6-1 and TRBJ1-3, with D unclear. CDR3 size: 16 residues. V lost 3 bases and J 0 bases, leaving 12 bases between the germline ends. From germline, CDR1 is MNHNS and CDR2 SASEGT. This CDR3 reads CASSDDEWSSGNTIYF. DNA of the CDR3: TGTGCCAGCAGTGACGATGAGTGGAGCTCTGGAAACACCATATATTTT.

The CDR3 sequence: CASSLTGGTSKGYTF. As DNA, the CDR3 is TGTGCCAGCAGCTTAACAGGGGGCACGAGTAAGGGCTACACCTTC. The chain is built from TRBV7-2 and TRBJ1-2, with TRBD1 matching over 9 bases. This CDR3 contains 15 residues. Trimming took 2 bases from V and 8 from J; bases not matched to a gene: 9. Per the germline V gene, CDR1 is SGHTA and CDR2 is FQGNSA.

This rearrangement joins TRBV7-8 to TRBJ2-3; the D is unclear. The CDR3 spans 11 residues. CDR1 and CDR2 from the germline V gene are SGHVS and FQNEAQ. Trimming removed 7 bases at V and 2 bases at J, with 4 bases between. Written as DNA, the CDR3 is TGTGCCAGCACCTACACAGATACGCAGTATTTT. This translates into CASTYTDTQYF.

The CDR3 loop reads CASSLGNEQFF. The CDR3, as DNA: TGCGCCAGCAGCTTGGGGAATGAGCAGTTCTTC. The V gene is TRBV5-1, the J gene TRBJ2-1, with unresolved D. The CDR3 contains 11 residues. The V gene's germline CDR1 is SGHRS and CDR2 YFSETQ. The V and J ends lost 0 bases and 7 bases respectively, with 2 bases between them.

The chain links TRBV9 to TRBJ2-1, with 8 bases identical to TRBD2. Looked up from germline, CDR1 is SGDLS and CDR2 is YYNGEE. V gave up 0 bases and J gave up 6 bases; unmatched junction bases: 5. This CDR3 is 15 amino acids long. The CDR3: CASSVAGGPGNEQFF. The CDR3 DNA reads TGTGCCAGCAGCGTAGCGGGAGGGCCGGGCAATGAGCAGTTCTTC.